The 24 T cell receptor beta chains presented below share a single source sample, sequenced in a study of OX40 agonist ivuxolimab in advanced cancers. Profiled with immunoSEQ multiplex PCR; TCRdb holds only in-frame clones, not every one. The data contain around 99,000 clones, around 89% of them singletons. The sequencing here drew on CD4+ or CD8+ T cells sorted from blood, taken in a trial of the OX40 agonist ivuxolimab. The source of these receptors is an adult with an advanced solid tumor such as melanoma, head and neck, liver or kidney cancer.

This clone was detected a few times. The CDR3 is CASSQEGQGLSPLHF. The CDR3 region has the DNA TGTGCCAGCAGCCAAGAGGGACAAGGCCTTTCACCCCTCCACTTT. V is TRBV14 and J is TRBJ1-6, with D possibly matching TRBD1 (6 bases). V was trimmed by 0 bases and J by 9 bases, leaving 12 bases between them. CDR1 is SGHDN and CDR2 is FVKESK in the germline V gene. CDR3 size: 15 residues.

The chain combines TRBV5-4 with TRBJ1-6, with D hard to call. Trimming cost V 4 bases and J 0 bases, with 8 bases left between them. This CDR3 spans 15 amino acids. Germline CDR1 SGHNT, CDR2 YYREEE (reference sequence). The CDR3 DNA reads TGTGCCAGCAGCGTCAGGAGCTCCTATAATTCACCCCTCCACTTT. Encoded protein: CASSVRSSYNSPLHF. Complete variable domain (other parts from reference TRBV5-4 and TRBJ1-6): ETGVTQSPTHLIKTRGQQVTLRCSSQSGHNTVSWYQQALGQGPQFIFQYYREEENGRGNFPPRFSGLQFPNYSSELNVNALELDDSALYLCASSVRSSYNSPLHFGNGTRLTVT.

The chain links TRBV5-4 to TRBJ2-1; D is perhaps TRBD2 (6 bases). The CDR3 is 15 amino acids. Germline CDR1 is SGHNT and CDR2 is YYREEE (reference sequence). V was cut by 3 bases and J by 6 bases, with 16 bases left in between. The CDR3 region is CASSSRRREANEQFF. In nucleotides, the CDR3 is TGTGCCAGCAGCTCCAGAAGGAGGGAGGCCAATGAGCAGTTCTTC.

The V gene is TRBV7-7, the J gene TRBJ1-3; no clear D gene. The V gene lost 5 bases and the J gene lost 0 bases, with 14 bases spanning the gap. The CDR3 extends over 16 amino acids. Germline V gene data show CDR1 as SSHAT and CDR2 as FNYEAQ (reference sequence). The CDR3 nucleotides read TGTGCCAGCAGCCCAGCAGGAAGATACTCTGGAAACACCATATATTTT. Amino acid sequence: CASSPAGRYSGNTIYF.

This clone was counted a few times. The same CDR3 also results from other DNA sequences found in this sample. CDR3 bases: TGTGCCAGCAGCTTCGGGGGAACCGGGGAGCTGTTTTTT. Its translation is CASSFGGTGELFF. V and J are TRBV7-3 and TRBJ2-2, with D perhaps TRBD2 (6 bases). V lost 3 bases and J lost 5, with 7 bases in between. The germline V gene encodes CDR1 SGHTA and CDR2 FQGTGA. This CDR3 is 13 amino acids long. Drawing the rest from reference TRBV7-3 and TRBJ2-2, the complete variable domain is GAGVSQTPSNKVTEKGKYVELRCDPISGHTALYWYRQSLGQGPEFLIYFQGTGAADDSGLPNDRFFAVRPEGSVSTLKIQRTERGDSAVYLCASSFGGTGELFFGEGSRLTVL.

Remarks on this clone: The identical CDR3 is also encoded by other nucleotide sequences in the sample. This sequence joins TRBV5-1 and TRBJ2-5; D possibly uses TRBD1 or TRBD2 (5 bases each). The V gene's germline CDR1 is SGHRS and CDR2 YFSETQ. Deletions cut 0 bases from V and 4 bases from J, with 13 bases between. This CDR3 is built from 15 residues. The CDR3 bases are TGCGCCAGCAGCTTGGCCCTTGGGGGAAGAGAGACCCAGTACTTC. Translation: CASSLALGGRETQYF. The whole variable domain, remainder taken from reference TRBV5-1 and TRBJ2-5, is KAGVTQTPRYLIKTRGQQVTLSCSPISGHRSVSWYQQTPGQGLQFLFEYFSETQRNKGNFPGRFSGRQFSNSRSEMNVSTLELGDSALYLCASSLALGGRETQYFGPGTRLLVL.

This chain connects TRBV27 to TRBJ2-5, with TRBD2 matching over 10 bases. Germline CDR1 is MNHEY and CDR2 is SMNVEV (reference sequence). The V segment lost 5 bases and the J segment 5 bases; nucleotides outside the gene matches: 5. CDR3 length equals 14 residues. Here the CDR3 reads CASSHRLAGETQYF. Here the CDR3 DNA reads TGTGCCAGCAGTCATAGACTAGCGGGTGAGACCCAGTACTTC.

With regard to this clone: One junction end disagrees with the germline gene, perhaps due to a read error. This chain joins TRBV5-8 and TRBJ2-1; D is perhaps TRBD1 (6 bases). The CDR3 totals 14 residues. Germline loops: CDR1 SGHTS, CDR2 YDEGEE. CDR3 protein: CASSLGQGFNQQFF. DNA of the CDR3: TGTGCCAGCAGCTTGGGGCAGGGGTTCAATCAGCAGTTCTTC.

The chain employs TRBV5-1 and TRBJ2-1; D possibly corresponds to TRBD2 (7 bases). Germline CDR1 SGHRS, CDR2 YFSETQ. The CDR3 loop spans 14 amino acids. Trimming left V 1 base short and J 6 bases short, with 11 bases between. CDR3 nucleotide sequence: TGCGCCAGCAGCTTGTTCCGGGGGGCCAATGAGCAGTTCTTC. It codes for CASSLFRGANEQFF. Variable domain in full (rest from reference TRBV5-1 and TRBJ2-1): KAGVTQTPRYLIKTRGQQVTLSCSPISGHRSVSWYQQTPGQGLQFLFEYFSETQRNKGNFPGRFSGRQFSNSRSEMNVSTLELGDSALYLCASSLFRGANEQFFGPGTRLTVL.

The rearrangement joins TRBV4-1 to TRBJ2-2; 8 bases fit TRBD1. V shed 6 bases, J shed 4 bases, and the junction held 7 bases outside the gene matches. Per the germline V gene, CDR1 is MGHRA and CDR2 is YSYEKL. CDR3 length: 15 residues. The CDR3 coding sequence is TGCGCCAGCAGGCGAGGACAGGGCGGCACCGGGGAGCTGTTTTTT. This encodes CASRRGQGGTGELFF.

The chain joins TRBV15 to TRBJ2-2, with D unresolved. Germline V CDR1 and CDR2: LNHNV, YYDKDF (reference sequence). The CDR3 extends over 15 amino acids. Trimming took 0 bases from V and 8 from J, leaving 13 bases between them. The CDR3 DNA reads TGTGCCACCAGCAGAGATAGGAGCCCCCCGGGGGAGCTGTTTTTT. It encodes CATSRDRSPPGELFF.

The chain uses TRBV9 and TRBJ1-4, with a tentative D call TRBD1 (6 bases). The CDR3 is 15 amino acids. Germline V lookup: CDR1 SGDLS, CDR2 YYNGEE. Trimming left V 6 bases short and J 5 bases short, with 17 bases between. The CDR3 nucleotides are TGTGCCAGCAACCGAAGGGGGGATCCGAATGAAAAACTGTTTTTT. It specifies CASNRRGDPNEKLFF.

V gene TRBV5-1 combines with J gene TRBJ2-1, with TRBD1 matching over 9 bases. Germline CDR1 is SGHRS and CDR2 is YFSETQ. Trimming removed 0 bases from V and 10 bases from J; junction bases left unmatched: 5. The CDR3 consists of 14 residues. The CDR3 DNA sequence: TGCGCCAGCAGCTTGGGGGGACAGGGTCGGGAGCAGTTCTTC. It translates to CASSLGGQGREQFF.

V gene TRBV6-1 combines with J gene TRBJ1-6; D remains ambiguous. This CDR3 spans 14 amino acids. Germline loops: CDR1 MNHNS, CDR2 SASEGT. The V gene lost 7 bases and the J gene lost 2 bases, with 9 bases spanning the gap. CDR3 sequence reads: CASIGDTYNSPLHF. In DNA, the CDR3 is TGTGCCAGCATTGGGGATACCTATAATTCACCCCTCCACTTT.

This chain uses TRBV6-5 with TRBJ2-2; D not resolved. V was trimmed by 6 bases and J by 2 bases, leaving 7 bases between them. CDR1 and CDR2 (germline): MNHEY, SVGAGI. This CDR3 spans 13 amino acids. The DNA for the CDR3 is TGTGCCAGCAGAGACTCTAACACCGGGGAGCTGTTTTTT. Protein sequence: CASRDSNTGELFF.

J is TRBJ1-3 and V is TRBV30; D remains ambiguous. The germline gives CDR1 GTSNPN, CDR2 SVGIG (reference sequence). V lost 5 bases and J lost 0, with 17 bases in between. CDR3 length: 16 residues. Written as DNA, the CDR3 is TGTGCCTGGGAGCCCGGAGGCCGACTCTCTGGAAACACCATATATTTT. Its translation is CAWEPGGRLSGNTIYF.

The V and J genes are TRBV5-1 and TRBJ2-2, with TRBD2 matching over 15 bases. There are 18 residues in the CDR3. The germline V gene has CDR1 SGHRS and CDR2 YFSETQ. Trimming took 4 bases from V and 4 from J; bases not matched to a gene: 8. The CDR3 protein is CASSGSGTSGGRTGELFF. The CDR3 DNA reads as TGCGCCAGCAGCGGATCCGGGACTAGCGGGGGGCGCACCGGGGAGCTGTTTTTT.

As concerns this clone: Other DNA sequences in this sample translate to the same CDR3. This chain joins TRBV5-4 and TRBJ2-5; the match to TRBD2 covers 7 bases. The CDR3 runs 14 residues. Trimming removed 0 bases from V and 4 bases from J; junction bases left unmatched: 3. Germline V lookup: CDR1 SGHNT, CDR2 YYREEE (reference sequence). The DNA for the CDR3 is TGTGCCAGCAGCTTGGTGGGGGGGAGAGAGACCCAGTACTTC. Translation: CASSLVGGRETQYF. The full variable domain, rest sourced from reference TRBV5-4 and TRBJ2-5, is ETGVTQSPTHLIKTRGQQVTLRCSSQSGHNTVSWYQQALGQGPQFIFQYYREEENGRGNFPPRFSGLQFPNYSSELNVNALELDDSALYLCASSLVGGRETQYFGPGTRLLVL.

The rearrangement joins TRBV18 to TRBJ2-5; no clear D. This CDR3 has 12 amino acids. Germline loops: CDR1 KGHSH, CDR2 LQKENI. With 2 bases removed from V and 5 bases from J, the gap between germline ends came to 6 bases. Here the CDR3 reads CASSPEDETQYF. The CDR3 nucleotides are TGTGCCAGCTCACCAGAGGACGAGACCCAGTACTTC.

The chain joins TRBV7-8 to TRBJ2-5; 12 bases map to TRBD1. Germline loops: CDR1 SGHVS, CDR2 FQNEAQ. CDR3 size: 18 residues. Germline trimming cut 5 bases from V and 3 bases from J; bases unmatched to any gene: 13. CDR3 nucleotide sequence: TGTGCCAGCAGCCCTAGGGGGGGACAGGGGGCAAGGGAAGAGACCCAGTACTTC. It is translated as CASSPRGGQGAREETQYF.

The J gene is TRBJ1-2, the V gene TRBV7-8; D unclear. Per germline, CDR1 SGHVS and CDR2 FQNEAQ. This CDR3 spans 12 amino acids. Between the trimmed V and J ends, which lost 7 bases and 0 bases, there was a span of 6 bases. The CDR3 region has the DNA TGTGCCAGCACGAACCCTAACTATGGCTACACCTTC. Residues: CASTNPNYGYTF.

V and J are TRBV29-1 and TRBJ2-3; TRBD2 agrees at 8 bases. Trimming took 7 bases from V and 3 from J; bases not matched to a gene: 3. CDR1 is SQVTM and CDR2 is ANQGSEA in the germline V gene. The CDR3 covers 12 residues. Here the CDR3 reads CSAIAGTDTQYF. CDR3 nucleotides: TGCAGCGCTATAGCGGGAACAGATACGCAGTATTTT.

The chain is built from TRBV6-5 and TRBJ1-5, with 7 bases fitting TRBD1. This CDR3 has 13 amino acids. Germline-derived CDR1 and CDR2 are MNHEY and SVGAGI. J was trimmed by 7 bases and V by 5 bases; bases with no gene match: 5. CDR3 in amino acids: CASSDRVGQPQHF. The CDR3 DNA reads TGTGCCAGCAGTGACAGGGTAGGGCAGCCCCAGCATTTT.

The J gene is TRBJ2-7, the V gene TRBV9; 9 nucleotides align to TRBD1. This CDR3 region has 13 residues. With V trimmed by 4 bases and J by 2 bases, 1 base remained unmatched. CDR1 is SGDLS and CDR2 is YYNGEE in the germline V gene. CDR3 sequence: CASSRTGAYEQYF. As DNA, the CDR3 is TGTGCCAGCAGCCGGACAGGGGCCTACGAGCAGTACTTC. Full variable domain (missing parts from reference TRBV9 and TRBJ2-7): DSGVTQTPKHLITATGQRVTLRCSPRSGDLSVYWYQQSLDQGLQFLIQYYNGEERAKGNILERFSAQQFPDLHSELNLSSLELGDSALYFCASSRTGAYEQYFGPGTRLTVT.